The clone carrying this T cell receptor (beta chain) has a handful of counts. Antigen: not known. The sequenced template was cDNA made from the entire isolated RNA. TCRdb's copy holds only in-frame clones and misses some; the assay was immunoSEQ multiplex PCR. Among hundreds of thousands of clones, over 12% were seen once, and the ten largest hold approximately 0.043%. This sample is drawn from a study of beta chain features in type 1 diabetes. Study information: Investigators examined 107,917,701 sorted cells across all samples.

Deletions cut 2 bases from V and 0 bases from J, with 8 bases between. Germline lookup yields CDR1 MNHEY and CDR2 SVGAGI. CDR3 length: 15 amino acids. Findings and limits, study-wide: The study found moderately but significantly shorter TCRB CDR3s in all four CD4+ subsets of Type 1 diabetes patients. Patients with type 1 diabetes carried fewer insertions and had more deletions at their VDJ junctions.

This chain connects TRBV6-5 to TRBJ2-1; D call uncertain. The clonotype was recovered from a man aged 18 to 29 with type 1 diabetes. What was sequenced was naive CD4+ T cells from blood. CDR3 DNA sequence: TGTGCCAGCAGTTACAGGAGCTCCTCCTACAATGAGCAGTTCTTC. Translated, it gives CASSYRSSSYNEQFF.